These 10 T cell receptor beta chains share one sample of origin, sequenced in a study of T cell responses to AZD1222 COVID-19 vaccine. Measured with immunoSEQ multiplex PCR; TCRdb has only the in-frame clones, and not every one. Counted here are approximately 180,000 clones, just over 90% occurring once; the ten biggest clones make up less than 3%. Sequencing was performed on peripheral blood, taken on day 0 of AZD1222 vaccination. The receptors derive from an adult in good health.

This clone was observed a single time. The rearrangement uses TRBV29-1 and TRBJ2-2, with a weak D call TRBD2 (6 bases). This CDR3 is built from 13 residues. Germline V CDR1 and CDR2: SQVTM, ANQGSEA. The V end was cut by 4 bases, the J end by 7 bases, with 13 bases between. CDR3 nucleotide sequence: TGCAGCGTTGGGGGTCGCGGGGTCGGGGAGCTGTTTTTT. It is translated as CSVGGRGVGELFF.

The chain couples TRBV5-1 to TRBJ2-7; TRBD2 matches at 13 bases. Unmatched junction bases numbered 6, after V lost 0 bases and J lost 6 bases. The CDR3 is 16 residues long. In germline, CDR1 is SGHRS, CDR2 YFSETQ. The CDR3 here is CASSLGGLAGTTEQYF. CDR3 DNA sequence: TGCGCCAGCAGCTTGGGGGGACTAGCGGGAACTACCGAGCAGTACTTC. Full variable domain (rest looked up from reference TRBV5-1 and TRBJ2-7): KAGVTQTPRYLIKTRGQQVTLSCSPISGHRSVSWYQQTPGQGLQFLFEYFSETQRNKGNFPGRFSGRQFSNSRSEMNVSTLELGDSALYLCASSLGGLAGTTEQYFGPGTRLTVT.

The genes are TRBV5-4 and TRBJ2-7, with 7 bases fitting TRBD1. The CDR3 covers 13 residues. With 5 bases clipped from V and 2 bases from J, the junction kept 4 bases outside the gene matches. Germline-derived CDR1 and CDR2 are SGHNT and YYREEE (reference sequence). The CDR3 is CASSLDRAYEQYF. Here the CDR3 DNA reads TGTGCCAGCAGTCTCGACAGGGCCTACGAGCAGTACTTC.

CDR3 DNA: TGTGCCAGCAGTCAGCGATTGAACACTGAAGCTTTCTTT. Amino acids: CASSQRLNTEAFF. This chain connects TRBV11-2 to TRBJ1-1; D is unclear. The V gene's germline CDR1 is SGHAT and CDR2 FQNNGV. The CDR3 contains 13 residues. V was clipped by 6 bases and J by 0 bases, with 8 bases between them.

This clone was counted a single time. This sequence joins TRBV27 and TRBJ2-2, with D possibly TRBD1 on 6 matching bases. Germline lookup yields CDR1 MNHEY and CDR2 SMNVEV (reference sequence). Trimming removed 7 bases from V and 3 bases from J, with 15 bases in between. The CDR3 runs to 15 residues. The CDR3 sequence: CASTAGRGDTGELFF. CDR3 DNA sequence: TGTGCCAGCACCGCCGGCAGGGGCGACACCGGGGAGCTGTTTTTT.

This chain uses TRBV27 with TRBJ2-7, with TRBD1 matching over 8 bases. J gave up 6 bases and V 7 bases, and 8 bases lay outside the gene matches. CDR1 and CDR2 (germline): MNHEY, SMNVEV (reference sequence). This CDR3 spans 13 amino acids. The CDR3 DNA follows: TGTGCCAGCAAAGGGACAGGCCCTCGCGAGCAGTACTTC. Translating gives CASKGTGPREQYF.

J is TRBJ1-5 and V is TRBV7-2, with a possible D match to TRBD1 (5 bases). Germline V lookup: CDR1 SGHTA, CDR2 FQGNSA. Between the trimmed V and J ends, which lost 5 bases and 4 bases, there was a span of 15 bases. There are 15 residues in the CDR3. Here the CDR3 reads CASSPPSRENQPQHF. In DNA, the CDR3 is TGTGCCAGCAGCCCCCCCAGCAGGGAGAATCAGCCCCAGCATTTT.

As DNA, the CDR3 is TGTGCCAGCAGTGAATCGCCTAGCTACGAGCAGTACTTC. It is translated as CASSESPSYEQYF. V usage is TRBV6-1 and J usage is TRBJ2-7; D is unresolved. CDR1 and CDR2 from the germline V gene are MNHNS and SASEGT. The length of the CDR3 is 13 residues. V was trimmed by 2 bases and J by 3 bases, leaving 8 bases between them.

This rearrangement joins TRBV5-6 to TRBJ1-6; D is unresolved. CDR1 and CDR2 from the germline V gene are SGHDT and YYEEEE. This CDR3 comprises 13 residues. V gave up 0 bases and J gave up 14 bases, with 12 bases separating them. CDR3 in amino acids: CASSLGPPGTLHF. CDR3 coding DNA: TGTGCCAGCAGCTTGGGACCCCCCGGCACCCTCCACTTT.

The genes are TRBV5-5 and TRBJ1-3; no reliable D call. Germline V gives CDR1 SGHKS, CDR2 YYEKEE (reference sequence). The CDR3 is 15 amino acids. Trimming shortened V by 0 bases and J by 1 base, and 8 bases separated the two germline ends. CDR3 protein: CASSLAFQSGNTIYF. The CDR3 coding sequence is TGTGCCAGCAGCTTGGCCTTTCAATCTGGAAACACCATATATTTT.